These 10 T cell receptor beta chains share one sample of origin, sequenced in a study of shared clonotypes between healthy human individuals. Data came from immunoSEQ multiplex PCR; TCRdb stores just in-frame clones and leaves some out. Among about 1.5 million clones listed, around 98% were seen once. The sequencing input was naive CD4+ T cells sorted from blood. Regarding subset: CD45RA+ positively selected. These receptors were collected from a young man in good health.

A remark on this clone: The sample carries other DNA sequences with the same CDR3. The rearrangement joins TRBV28 to TRBJ1-5; 9 bases agree with TRBD1. Germline CDR1 and CDR2: MDHEN and SYDVKM. Trimming at V came to 7 bases and at J to 3 bases, leaving 7 bases not matched to a gene. The CDR3 is 15 residues long. This CDR3 is CASIARDRDNQPQHF. CDR3 coding DNA: TGTGCCAGCATTGCCAGGGACAGGGACAATCAGCCCCAGCATTTT.

This clone was found once. V usage is TRBV6-4 and J usage is TRBJ2-4; 10 positions agree with TRBD1. CDR1 MRHNA and CDR2 SNTAGT come from the germline V gene. This CDR3 has 14 amino acids. V was pared by 2 bases and J by 8 bases, with 3 bases of the junction left unmatched. The CDR3 DNA follows: TGTGCCAGCAGTGACCGGGACAGGGGTTACATTCAGTACTTC. Translating gives CASSDRDRGYIQYF.

Comment on this clone: The same CDR3 is also encoded by other DNA sequences in this sample. In DNA, the CDR3 is TGTGCCAGTAGTATCAGGGCAACTAATGAAAAACTGTTTTTT. Amino acids: CASSIRATNEKLFF. The chain combines TRBV19 with TRBJ1-4; possibly TRBD1 for D (5 bases). This CDR3 region has 14 residues. The V end lost 3 bases, the J end lost 0 bases, and 5 bases lay between the germline ends. In germline, CDR1 is LNHDA, CDR2 SQIVND (reference sequence).

This clone was detected only once. The chain couples TRBV5-6 to TRBJ1-5; D is ambiguous. Trimming removed 4 bases from V and 0 bases from J, with 14 bases in between. Looked up from germline, CDR1 is SGHDT and CDR2 is YYEEEE. The CDR3 runs to 16 residues. CDR3 protein: CASSLNSGISNQPQHF. The DNA of the CDR3 is TGTGCCAGCAGCCTCAACTCGGGAATTAGCAATCAGCCCCAGCATTTT.

The V gene is TRBV19, the J gene TRBJ2-1; TRBD1 agrees at 10 bases. This CDR3 is built from 15 residues. Germline trimming cut 4 bases from V and 7 bases from J; bases unmatched to any gene: 7. CDR1 is LNHDA and CDR2 is SQIVND in the germline V gene (reference sequence). The CDR3 region has the DNA TGTGCCAGTAGTAAAAGGACAGGGGGAGTGAATGAGCAGTTCTTC. Amino acids: CASSKRTGGVNEQFF.

The V and J genes are TRBV28 and TRBJ2-4; TRBD1 or TRBD2 may be the D gene (6 bases each). The CDR3 consists of 15 residues. V lost 2 bases and J 1 base, leaving 9 bases between the germline ends. Germline CDR1 and CDR2: MDHEN and SYDVKM. CDR3 sequence: CASSLGGRAKNIQYF. The DNA for the CDR3 is TGTGCCAGCAGTTTAGGGGGGCGTGCCAAAAACATTCAGTACTTC.

This sequence joins TRBV28 and TRBJ2-7; the match to TRBD2 covers 8 bases. CDR1 MDHEN and CDR2 SYDVKM come from the germline V gene. After removal of 6 bases from V and 5 bases from J, the junction contained 9 bases not matched to a gene. This CDR3 region has 14 residues. The CDR3 DNA is TGTGCCAGCAGCCCGGTTAGCGGGATAAACGAGCAGTACTTC. The encoded protein is CASSPVSGINEQYF. The full variable domain, rest sourced from reference TRBV28 and TRBJ2-7, is DVKVTQSSRYLVKRTGEKVFLECVQDMDHENMFWYRQDPGLGLRLIYFSYDVKMKEKGDIPEGYSVSREKKERFSLILESASTNQTSMYLCASSPVSGINEQYFGPGTRLTVT.

This clone was detected a few times. The rearrangement uses TRBV18 and TRBJ2-1; D remains unclear. V gave up 10 bases and J gave up 4 bases, with 11 bases separating them. The CDR3 totals 12 residues. Germline assignment: CDR1 KGHSH and CDR2 LQKENI. CDR3 sequence reads: CATRTDYNEQFF. CDR3 in DNA: TGTGCCACCCGGACGGATTACAATGAGCAGTTCTTC. Full variable domain (outside the CDR3, taken from reference TRBV18 and TRBJ2-1): NAGVMQNPRHLVRRRGQEARLRCSPMKGHSHVYWYRQLPEEGLKFMVYLQKENIIDESGMPKERFSAEFPKEGPSILRIQQVVRGDSAAYFCATRTDYNEQFFGPGTRLTVL.

The chain is built from TRBV18 and TRBJ2-4; the D is unclear. The CDR3 consists of 15 residues. Germline loops: CDR1 KGHSH, CDR2 LQKENI. V gave up 3 bases and J gave up 0 bases, with 9 bases separating them. In nucleotides, the CDR3 is TGTGCCAGCTCACCTGCCAGCGAAGCCAAAAACATTCAGTACTTC. Its translation: CASSPASEAKNIQYF.

The chain is built from TRBV5-1 and TRBJ1-3; no clear D. Germline V CDR1 and CDR2: SGHRS, YFSETQ. The CDR3 is 15 amino acids. V lost 0 bases, J lost 0 bases, and 7 bases lay in between. CDR3 nucleotide sequence: TGCGCCAGCAGCTTGGCCGACAACTCTGGAAACACCATATATTTT. This sequence encodes CASSLADNSGNTIYF.